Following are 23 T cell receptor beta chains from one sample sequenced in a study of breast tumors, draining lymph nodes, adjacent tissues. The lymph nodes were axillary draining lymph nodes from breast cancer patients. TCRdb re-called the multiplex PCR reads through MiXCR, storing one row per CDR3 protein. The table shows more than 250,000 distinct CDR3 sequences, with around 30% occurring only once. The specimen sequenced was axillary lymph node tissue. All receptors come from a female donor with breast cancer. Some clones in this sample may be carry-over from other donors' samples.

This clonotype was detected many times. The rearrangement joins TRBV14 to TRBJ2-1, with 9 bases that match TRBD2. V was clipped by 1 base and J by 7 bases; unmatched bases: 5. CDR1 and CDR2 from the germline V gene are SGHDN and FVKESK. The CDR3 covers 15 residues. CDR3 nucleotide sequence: TGTGCCAGCAGCCAAGGAAGCGGGAGGAGAAATGAGCAGTTCTTC. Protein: CASSQGSGRRNEQFF.

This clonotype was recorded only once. The CDR3 DNA reads TGCAGCGCACCGGGACAGGGGGCCTATGGCTACACCTTC. Amino acids: CSAPGQGAYGYTF. The V and J genes are TRBV29-1 and TRBJ1-2, with TRBD1 matching over 12 bases. Germline CDR1 is SQVTM and CDR2 is ANQGSEA. The V gene end was trimmed by 7 bases and the J gene end by 4 bases; junction bases not matched to a gene: 4. This CDR3 comprises 13 residues.

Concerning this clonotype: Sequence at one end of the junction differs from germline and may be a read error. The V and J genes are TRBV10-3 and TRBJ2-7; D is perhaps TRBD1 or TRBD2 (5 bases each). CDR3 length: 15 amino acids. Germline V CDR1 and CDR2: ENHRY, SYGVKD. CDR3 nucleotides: TGTGCCACCAGTGAGTCGGAGGACACCGCCTACGAGCAGTGCTTC. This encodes CATSESEDTAYEQCF.

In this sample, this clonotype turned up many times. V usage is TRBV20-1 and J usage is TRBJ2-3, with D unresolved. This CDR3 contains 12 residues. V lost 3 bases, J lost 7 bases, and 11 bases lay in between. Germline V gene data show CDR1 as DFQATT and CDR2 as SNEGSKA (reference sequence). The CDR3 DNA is TGCAGTGCTAGCGCGTGGGTGAATACGCAGTATTTT. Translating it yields CSASAWVNTQYF.

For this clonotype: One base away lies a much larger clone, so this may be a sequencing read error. This CDR3 is CASSHHRINTEQYF. For the CDR3, the DNA is TGCGCCAGCAGCCACCACAGGATTAATACCGAGCAGTACTTC. The chain has TRBV4-1 and TRBJ2-7, with a weak D call TRBD1 (5 bases). The CDR3 totals 14 residues. V was trimmed by 3 bases and J by 6 bases, leaving 15 bases between them. The germline V gene has CDR1 MGHRA and CDR2 YSYEKL.

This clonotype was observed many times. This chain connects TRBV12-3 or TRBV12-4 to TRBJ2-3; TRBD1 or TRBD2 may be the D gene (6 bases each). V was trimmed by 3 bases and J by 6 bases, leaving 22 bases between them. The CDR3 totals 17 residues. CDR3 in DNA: TGTGCCAGCAGTTTCGTCCGCTTCGGGGGCGCGGAGGATACGCAGTATTTT. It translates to CASSFVRFGGAEDTQYF.

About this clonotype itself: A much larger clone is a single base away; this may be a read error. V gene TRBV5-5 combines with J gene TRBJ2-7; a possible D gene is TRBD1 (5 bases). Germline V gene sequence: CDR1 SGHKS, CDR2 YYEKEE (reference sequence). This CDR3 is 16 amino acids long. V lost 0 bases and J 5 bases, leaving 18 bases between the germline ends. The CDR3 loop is CASSLGGRVLGNEQYF. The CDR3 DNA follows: TGTGCCAGCAGCTTGGGGGGCAGGGTCCTTGGCAACGAGCAGTACTTC.

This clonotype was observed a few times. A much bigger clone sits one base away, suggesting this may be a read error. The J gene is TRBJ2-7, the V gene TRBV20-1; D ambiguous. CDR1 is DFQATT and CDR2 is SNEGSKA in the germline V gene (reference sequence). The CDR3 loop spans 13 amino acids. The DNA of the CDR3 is TGCAGTGCTAGGGGAAGGATCTCCTACGCGCAGTACTTC. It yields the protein CSARGRISYAQYF.

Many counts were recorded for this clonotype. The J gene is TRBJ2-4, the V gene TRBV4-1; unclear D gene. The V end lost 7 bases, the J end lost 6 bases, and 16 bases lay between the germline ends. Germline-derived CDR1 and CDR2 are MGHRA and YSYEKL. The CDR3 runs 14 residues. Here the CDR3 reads CASTWDSTSNIQYF. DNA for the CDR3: TGCGCCAGCACGTGGGATTCGACCTCAAACATTCAGTACTTC.

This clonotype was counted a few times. The CDR3 here is CASSQFGQRQDNEQFF. For the CDR3, the DNA is TGTGCCAGCAGCCAATTTGGCCAGCGGCAGGACAATGAGCAGTTCTTC. This rearrangement joins TRBV14 to TRBJ2-1, with D possibly being TRBD2 (5 bases). Trimming left V 2 bases short and J 5 bases short, with 16 bases between. Germline values: CDR1 SGHDN, CDR2 FVKESK. The CDR3 totals 16 residues.

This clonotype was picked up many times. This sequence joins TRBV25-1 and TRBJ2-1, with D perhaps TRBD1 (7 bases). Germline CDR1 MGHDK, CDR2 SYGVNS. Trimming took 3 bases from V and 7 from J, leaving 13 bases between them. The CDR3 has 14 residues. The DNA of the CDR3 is TGTGCCAGCAGTGATCAGGGGGGTTCTAATGAGCAGTTCTTC. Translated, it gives CASSDQGGSNEQFF.

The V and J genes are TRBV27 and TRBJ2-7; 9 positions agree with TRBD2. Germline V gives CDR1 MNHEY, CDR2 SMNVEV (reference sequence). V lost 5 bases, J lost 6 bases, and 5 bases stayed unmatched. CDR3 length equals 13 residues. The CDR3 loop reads CASSGGSGSEQYF. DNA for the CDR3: TGTGCCAGCAGTGGGGGTAGCGGGAGCGAGCAGTACTTC.

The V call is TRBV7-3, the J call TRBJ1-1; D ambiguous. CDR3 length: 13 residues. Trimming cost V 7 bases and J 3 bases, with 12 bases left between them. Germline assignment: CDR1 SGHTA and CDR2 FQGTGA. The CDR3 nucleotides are TGTGCCAGCACTTCGGGTAGCTACACTGAAGCTTTCTTT. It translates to CASTSGSYTEAFF.

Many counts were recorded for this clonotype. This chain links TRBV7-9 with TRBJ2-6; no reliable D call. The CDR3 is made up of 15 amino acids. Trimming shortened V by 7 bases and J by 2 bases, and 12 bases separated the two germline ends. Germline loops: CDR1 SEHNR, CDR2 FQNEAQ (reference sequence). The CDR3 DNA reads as TGTGCCAGCAACACATTCAGGACTGGGGCCAACGTCCTGACTTTC. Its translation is CASNTFRTGANVLTF. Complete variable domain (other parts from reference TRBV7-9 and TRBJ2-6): DTGVSQNPRHKITKRGQNVTFRCDPISEHNRLYWYRQTLGQGPEFLTYFQNEAQLEKSRLLSDRFSAERPKGSFSTLEIQRTEQGDSAMYLCASNTFRTGANVLTFGAGSRLTVL.

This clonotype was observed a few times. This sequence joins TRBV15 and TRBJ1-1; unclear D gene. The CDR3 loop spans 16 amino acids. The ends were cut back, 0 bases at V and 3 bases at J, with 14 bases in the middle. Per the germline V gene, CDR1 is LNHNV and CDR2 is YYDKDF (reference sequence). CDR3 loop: CATSREFGLTDTEAFF. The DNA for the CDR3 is TGTGCCACCAGCAGAGAATTCGGGTTGACGGACACTGAAGCTTTCTTT.

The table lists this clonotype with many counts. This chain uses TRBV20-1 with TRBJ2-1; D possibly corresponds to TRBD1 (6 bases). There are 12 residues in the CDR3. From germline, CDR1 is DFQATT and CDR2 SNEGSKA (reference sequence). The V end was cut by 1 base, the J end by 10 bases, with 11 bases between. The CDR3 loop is CSARGDMREQFF. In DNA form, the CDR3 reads TGCAGTGCTAGAGGGGACATGAGGGAGCAGTTCTTC.

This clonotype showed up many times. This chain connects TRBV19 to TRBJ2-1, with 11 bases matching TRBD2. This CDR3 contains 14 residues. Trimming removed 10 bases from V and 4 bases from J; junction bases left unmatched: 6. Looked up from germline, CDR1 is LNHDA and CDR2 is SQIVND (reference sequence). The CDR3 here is CAIAGGPGYNEQFF. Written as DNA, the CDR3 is TGTGCCATAGCGGGAGGGCCGGGATACAATGAGCAGTTCTTC.

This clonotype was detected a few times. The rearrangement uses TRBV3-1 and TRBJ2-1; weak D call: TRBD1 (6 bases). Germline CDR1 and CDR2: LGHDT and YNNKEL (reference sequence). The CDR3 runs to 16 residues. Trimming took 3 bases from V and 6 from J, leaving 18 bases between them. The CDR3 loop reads CASSQGRDRSFNEQFF. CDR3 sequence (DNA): TGTGCCAGCAGCCAGGGGCGTGACAGGTCGTTCAATGAGCAGTTCTTC.

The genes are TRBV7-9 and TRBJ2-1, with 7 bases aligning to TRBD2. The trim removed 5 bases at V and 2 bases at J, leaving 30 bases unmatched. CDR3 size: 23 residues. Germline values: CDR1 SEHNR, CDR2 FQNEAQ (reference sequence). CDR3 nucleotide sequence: TGTGCCAGCAGCCATCGGGTCTCCCCTCCCGCTAGCCTGGGTAGCGGGCCCTACAATGAGCAGTTCTTC. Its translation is CASSHRVSPPASLGSGPYNEQFF.

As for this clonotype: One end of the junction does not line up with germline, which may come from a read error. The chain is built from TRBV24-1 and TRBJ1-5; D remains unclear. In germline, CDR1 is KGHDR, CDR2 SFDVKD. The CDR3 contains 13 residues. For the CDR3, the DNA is TGTGCCGCCAGTAGTGCTAGCAGTCAGCCCCAGCATTTT. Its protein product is CAASSASSQPQHF.

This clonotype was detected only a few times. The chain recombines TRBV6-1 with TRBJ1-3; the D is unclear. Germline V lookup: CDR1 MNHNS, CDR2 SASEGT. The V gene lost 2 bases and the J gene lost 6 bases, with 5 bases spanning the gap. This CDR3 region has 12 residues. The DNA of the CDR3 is TGTGCCAGCAGTGAACAGCCAAACACCATATATTTT. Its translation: CASSEQPNTIYF.

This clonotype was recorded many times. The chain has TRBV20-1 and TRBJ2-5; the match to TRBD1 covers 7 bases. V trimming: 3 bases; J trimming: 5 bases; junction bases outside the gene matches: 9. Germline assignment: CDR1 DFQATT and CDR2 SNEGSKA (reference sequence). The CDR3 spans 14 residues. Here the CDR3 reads CSASQTGVWETQYF. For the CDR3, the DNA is TGCAGTGCTAGCCAAACAGGGGTTTGGGAGACCCAGTACTTC.

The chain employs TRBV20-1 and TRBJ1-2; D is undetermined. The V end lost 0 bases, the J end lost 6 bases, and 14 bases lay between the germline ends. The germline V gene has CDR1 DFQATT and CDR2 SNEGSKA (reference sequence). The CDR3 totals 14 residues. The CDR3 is CSARDWTVNHGYTF. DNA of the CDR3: TGCAGTGCTAGAGATTGGACGGTAAACCATGGCTACACCTTC.